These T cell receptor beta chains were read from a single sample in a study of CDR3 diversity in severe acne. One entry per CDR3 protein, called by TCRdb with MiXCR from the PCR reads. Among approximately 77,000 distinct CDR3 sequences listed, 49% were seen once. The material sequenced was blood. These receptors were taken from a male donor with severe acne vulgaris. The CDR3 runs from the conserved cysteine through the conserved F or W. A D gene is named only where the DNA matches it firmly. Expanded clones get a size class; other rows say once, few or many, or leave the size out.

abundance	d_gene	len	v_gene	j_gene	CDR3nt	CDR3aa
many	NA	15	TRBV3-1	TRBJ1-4	TGTGCCAGCAGCCAAGGAGGCCCCGGGGTTGAAAAACTGTTTTTT	CASSQGGPGVEKLFF
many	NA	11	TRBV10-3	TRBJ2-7	TGTGCCATACGTCAGACCTACGAGCAGTACTTC	CAIRQTYEQYF
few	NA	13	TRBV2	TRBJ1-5	TGTGCCAGCAGTGAAGAACCTCATCAGCCCCAGCATTTT	CASSEEPHQPQHF
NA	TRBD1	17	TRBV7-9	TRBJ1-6	TGTGCCAGCAGCTACAGAACTAAGACAGGGCGTGATTCACCCCTCCACTTT	CASSYRTKTGRDSPLHF
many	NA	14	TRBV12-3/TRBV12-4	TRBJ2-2	TGTGCCAGCAGATCCCTGGCCAACACCGGGGAGCTGTTTTTT	CASRSLANTGELFF
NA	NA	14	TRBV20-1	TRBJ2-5	TGCAGTGCTAGAGAGGTAGGAAGCACAGAGACCCAGTGCTTC	CSAREVGSTETQCF
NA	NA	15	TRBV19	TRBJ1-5	TGTGCCAGTAGTATGAGGCAGGGAGGCAATCAGCCCCAGCATTTT	CASSMRQGGNQPQHF
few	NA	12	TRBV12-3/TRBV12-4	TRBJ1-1	TGTGCCAGCAGTTTTCCGGACACTGAAGCTTTCTTT	CASSFPDTEAFF
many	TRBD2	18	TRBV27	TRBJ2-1	TGTGCCAGCAGCACGGTCGGGACTAGCGGGAATCTATACAATGAGCAGTTCTTC	CASSTVGTSGNLYNEQFF
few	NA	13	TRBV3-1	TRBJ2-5	TGTGCCAGTGAACAGACGGACCAAGAGACCCAGTACTTC	CASEQTDQETQYF
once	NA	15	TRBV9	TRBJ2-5	TGTGCCAGCAGCGTAGACAGTCAGGGAGCGGAGACCCAGTACTTC	CASSVDSQGAETQYF
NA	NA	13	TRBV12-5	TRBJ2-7	TGTGCTAGTGGGCCTAAGGGGAACCACGAGCAGTACTTC	CASGPKGNHEQYF
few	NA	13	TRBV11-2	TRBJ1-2	TGTGCCAGCAGCCCGGGGAGCAACTATGGCTACACCTTC	CASSPGSNYGYTF
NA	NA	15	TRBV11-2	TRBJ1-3	TGTGCCAGCACCGGAGACTGGGTCCCTGGAAACACCATATATTTT	CASTGDWVPGNTIYF
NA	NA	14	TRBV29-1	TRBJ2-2	TGCAGCTACTCCCCGGGGGTGAACACCGGGGAGCTGTTTTTT	CSYSPGVNTGELFF
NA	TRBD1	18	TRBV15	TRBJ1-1	TGTGCCACCAGCAGAACCGGGACAGGCGACCATCGGAACACTGAAGCTTTCTTT	CATSRTGTGDHRNTEAFF
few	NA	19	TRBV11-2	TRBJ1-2	TGTGCCAGCAGCCCCGTAGGGCCCACGGAGGGCGGACGTAACTATGGCTACACCTTC	CASSPVGPTEGGRNYGYTF
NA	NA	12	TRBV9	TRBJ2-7	TGTGCCAGCAGTGTAGGTCCGTACGAGCAGTACTTC	CASSVGPYEQYF
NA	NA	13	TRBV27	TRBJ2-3	TGTGCCAGCAGTTTAGTTCCAGCAGATAAGCAGTATTTT	CASSLVPADKQYF
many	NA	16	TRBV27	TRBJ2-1	TGTGCCAGCAGTTGGGGGGGCAAGGGGGCCTACAATGAGCAGTTCTTC	CASSWGGKGAYNEQFF
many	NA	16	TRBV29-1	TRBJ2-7	TGCAGCGTCGGGTCGGGAAACAGTGCCCGCTCCTACGAGCAGTACTTC	CSVGSGNSARSYEQYF
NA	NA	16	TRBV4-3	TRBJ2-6	TGCGCCAGCAGCCCGGACAGCCACTCTGGGGCCAACGTCCTGACTTTC	CASSPDSHSGANVLTF
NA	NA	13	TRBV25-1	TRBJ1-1	TGTGCCAGCTCACCGGTCCCGAACACTGAAGCTTTCTTT	CASSPVPNTEAFF
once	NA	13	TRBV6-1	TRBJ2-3	TGTGCCAGCAGCCCCCAGGGCGTAGATACGCAGTATTTT	CASSPQGVDTQYF
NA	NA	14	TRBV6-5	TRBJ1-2	TGTGCCAGCAGTTACTCGGCCTCTTCCTATGGCTACACCTTC	CASSYSASSYGYTF
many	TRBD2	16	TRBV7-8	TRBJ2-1	TGTGCCAGCAGCCCTAGGGTAGCGGGAGGGAACAATGAGCAGTTCTTC	CASSPRVAGGNNEQFF
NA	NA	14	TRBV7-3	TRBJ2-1	TGTGCCAGCAGCTTATCGGACTCCTACAATGAGCAGTTCTTC	CASSLSDSYNEQFF
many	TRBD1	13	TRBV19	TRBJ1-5	TGTGCCAGTAGTAGGGGACAGAATCAGCCCCAGCATTTT	CASSRGQNQPQHF
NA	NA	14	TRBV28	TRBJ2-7	TGTGCCAGCAGCATCAGGGAAAAAACCTACGAGCAGTACTTC	CASSIREKTYEQYF
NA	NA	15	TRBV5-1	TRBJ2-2	TGCGCCAGCAGCCCCTCGGGGGACGGCACCGGGGAGCTGTTTTTT	CASSPSGDGTGELFF
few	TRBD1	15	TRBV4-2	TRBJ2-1	TGTGCCAGCAGCCAACCCGGACAGGGAAACAATGAGCAGTTCTTC	CASSQPGQGNNEQFF
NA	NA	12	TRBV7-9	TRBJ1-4	TGTGCCAGCAGAAAGCAGAATGAAAAACTGTTTTTT	CASRKQNEKLFF
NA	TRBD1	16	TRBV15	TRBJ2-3	TGTGCCACCAGCAGATCTACAGGGGGCCCCCCAGATACGCAGTATTTT	CATSRSTGGPPDTQYF
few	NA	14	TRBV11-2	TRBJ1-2	TGTGCCAGCAGCTTAGGACAGTCTAACTATGGCTACACCTTC	CASSLGQSNYGYTF
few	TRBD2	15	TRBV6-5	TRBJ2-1	TGTGCCAGCAGCCGTCGGACTAGCGGAACTAATGAGCAGTTCTTC	CASSRRTSGTNEQFF
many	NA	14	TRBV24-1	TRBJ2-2	TGTGCCACCCGAAAGGGAGTTAACACCGGGGAGCTGTTTTTT	CATRKGVNTGELFF
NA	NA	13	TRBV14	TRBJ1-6	TGTGCCAGCAGCCATGGTAGCAATCAGCCCCTCCACTTT	CASSHGSNQPLHF
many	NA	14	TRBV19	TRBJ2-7	TGTGCCAGTAGTATAGTGGGCAACTCCTACGAGCAGTACTTC	CASSIVGNSYEQYF
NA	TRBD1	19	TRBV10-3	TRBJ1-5	TGTGCCATCAGTTACGTCCTAACCAAGGGGGCGAATAGCAATCAGCCCCAGCATTTT	CAISYVLTKGANSNQPQHF
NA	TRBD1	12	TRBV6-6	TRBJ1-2	TGTGCCAGCAGTCGGACAGGCTATGGCTACACCTTC	CASSRTGYGYTF
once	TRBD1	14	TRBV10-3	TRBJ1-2	TGTGCCAGCAGTCTCCGGGACAGAACCTATGGCTACACCTTC	CASSLRDRTYGYTF
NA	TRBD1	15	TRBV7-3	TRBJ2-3	TGTGCCAGCAGCTGGAGGGACAGGGTGGTAGATACGCAGTATTTT	CASSWRDRVVDTQYF
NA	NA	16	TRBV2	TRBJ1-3	TGTGCCAGCAGCTTCAGGGACACCTACTCTGGAAACACCATATATTTT	CASSFRDTYSGNTIYF
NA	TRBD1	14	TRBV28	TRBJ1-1	TGTGCCAGCAGTTTGGCGTCTAGGGGGCCGGAAGCTTTCTTT	CASSLASRGPEAFF
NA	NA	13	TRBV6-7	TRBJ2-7	TGTGCCCCCGAGGGGGACGGCTCCTACGAGCAGTACTTC	CAPEGDGSYEQYF
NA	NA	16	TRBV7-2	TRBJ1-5	TGCGCCAGCAGCCAAGAGGCGCGGTATAGCAATCAGCCCCAGCATTTT	CASSQEARYSNQPQHF
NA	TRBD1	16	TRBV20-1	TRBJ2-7	TGCAGTGCTATTAGGTCCGGGACAGGGGGTGTCTACGAGCAGTACTTC	CSAIRSGTGGVYEQYF
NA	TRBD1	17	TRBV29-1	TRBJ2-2	TGCAGCGTTGAATACGGCGGGACAGGGAAGAACACCGGGGAGCTGTTTTTT	CSVEYGGTGKNTGELFF
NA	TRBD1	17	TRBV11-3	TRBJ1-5	TGTGCCAGCAGCTTAGCACCCGGGACAGCATCCGATCAGCCCCAGCATTTT	CASSLAPGTASDQPQHF
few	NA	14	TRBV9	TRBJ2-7	TGTGCCAGCAGCTTAGGTACCAGGGACTACGAGCAGTACTTC	CASSLGTRDYEQYF
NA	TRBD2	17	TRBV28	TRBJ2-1	TGTGCCAGCAGTTTCGGGACTAGCGGGACGGCGTGCAACGAGCAGTTCTTC	CASSFGTSGTACNEQFF